Following are 20 T cell receptor beta chains from one sample sequenced in a study of CXCR3-negative and CXCR3-positive naive CD8 T cells. The study, taken as a whole, reports: When CXCR3-positive naive cells were set against CXCR3-negative naive cells, the former had more hydrophobic TRB CDR3s.

TRB cDNA libraries were made by UMI-labeled 5' RACE. Following a re-call of the 5' RACE reads, TCRdb has one entry per CDR3 protein and lacks DNA. The sample totals 55,000 to 65,000 distinct CDR3 sequences; its top ten clones hold less than 0.65%. These TCRs are of unknown antigen specificity. Sequenced sample: naive CXCR3+ CD8+ T cells from blood. Noted subset: CD45RO-CCR7+CD27+CD95- naive CD8+ T cells expressing CXCR3 (TNR3+). The receptor set was obtained from a human donor in good health. Some clones in this sample may be carry-over from other donors' samples.

V usage is TRBV28 and J usage is TRBJ2-7. This CDR3 has 13 amino acids. Per the germline V gene, CDR1 is MDHEN and CDR2 is SYDVKM. The CDR3 sequence: CASSFTSSYEQYF.

The chain joins TRBV7-6 to TRBJ1-2; checking the TCRdb D call of TRBD1 is not possible without DNA. The CDR3 is 14 residues long. In germline, CDR1 is SGHVS, CDR2 FNYEAQ. The CDR3 sequence is CASSGRQGSYGYTF.

Its frequency marks this clonotype as medium-sized. J is TRBJ1-1 and V is TRBV9; TCRdb's D call of TRBD1 is untestable without DNA. Germline loops: CDR1 SGDLS, CDR2 YYNGEE. This CDR3 has 13 amino acids. CDR3 loop: CASSVGGDTEAFF.

The chain links TRBV4-3 to TRBJ2-1; TCRdb's D call, TRBD2, is unchecked because there is no DNA. Germline V gives CDR1 LGHNA, CDR2 YSLEER. The CDR3 spans 15 residues. CDR3 sequence reads: CASSQDVAGGYEQFF.

According to its frequency, this clonotype is medium-sized. CDR3 amino acids: CASSFSGYQETQYF. The chain couples TRBV7-6 to TRBJ2-5. CDR1 is SGHVS, CDR2 FNYEAQ, per germline. The length of the CDR3 is 14 residues.

The V and J genes are TRBV4-1 and TRBJ2-2; checking the TCRdb D call of TRBD1 is not possible without DNA. Germline V lookup: CDR1 MGHRA, CDR2 YSYEKL. This CDR3 has 15 amino acids. The CDR3 sequence: CASSQPTGNTGELFF.

This sequence joins TRBV19 and TRBJ1-2; TCRdb's D gene call, TRBD1, goes unchecked for lack of DNA. The germline V gene encodes CDR1 LNHDA and CDR2 SQIVND (reference sequence). The CDR3 totals 14 residues. CDR3 amino acids: CASSLSTGGDGYTF.

The chain is built from TRBV10-1 and TRBJ2-3; without DNA, the TCRdb call of TRBD1 cannot be checked. The CDR3 is 18 amino acids. Germline loops: CDR1 WNHNN, CDR2 SYGVQD (reference sequence). This CDR3 is CASSYNRTAKISTDTQYF.

This chain connects TRBV4-2 to TRBJ2-1; TCRdb reports TRBD2, a call that lacks DNA to check it against. The length of the CDR3 is 15 residues. The germline CDR1 and CDR2 sequences are LGHNA and YNFKEQ. This chain's CDR3 is CASSQDSGGANEQFF.

The rearrangement links TRBV12-3 or TRBV12-4 to TRBJ2-2; TCRdb designates TRBD2, a call that cannot be tested without DNA. The CDR3 totals 18 residues. CDR3: CASSARLAGGPVTGELFF.

This chain joins TRBV7-2 and TRBJ2-1; without DNA, the TCRdb call of TRBD2 cannot be checked. CDR1 SGHTA and CDR2 FQGNSA come from the germline V gene. The CDR3 loop spans 17 amino acids. CDR3 sequence: CASSLSSGGPPANEQFF.

The chain recombines TRBV7-9 with TRBJ2-5. Germline values: CDR1 SEHNR, CDR2 FQNEAQ (reference sequence). The CDR3 extends over 14 amino acids. CDR3 amino acids: CASSSQTSEETQYF. The variable domain in full, with the rest retrieved from reference TRBV7-9 and TRBJ2-5, is DTGVSQNPRHKITKRGQNVTFRCDPISEHNRLYWYRQTLGQGPEFLTYFQNEAQLEKSRLLSDRFSAERPKGSFSTLEIQRTEQGDSAMYLCASSSQTSEETQYFGPGTRLLVL.

The V call is TRBV6-2 or TRBV6-3, the J call TRBJ1-5; the D call of TRBD1 rests on TCRdb alone, since no DNA is present to check it. The CDR3 is 15 residues long. The germline V gene has CDR1 MNHEY and CDR2 SVGEGT. The CDR3 is CASSSRTGGNQPQHF.

V usage is TRBV13 and J usage is TRBJ2-3; TCRdb lists TRBD2, though no DNA is available to test this call. Germline V gives CDR1 PRHDT, CDR2 FYEKMQ (reference sequence). This CDR3 spans 19 amino acids. The CDR3 reads CASSSKIPGTQQPTDTQYF.

The chain carries TRBV20-1 and TRBJ2-3; TCRdb calls TRBD2, which cannot be checked without DNA. CDR3 length equals 17 residues. Germline assignment: CDR1 DFQATT and CDR2 SNEGSKA (reference sequence). The CDR3 sequence is CSAPTGTSGGDTDTQYF.

The V call is TRBV4-3, the J call TRBJ1-2; TCRdb names TRBD1, which stays unverified in the absence of DNA. The CDR3 is 15 amino acids. Germline values: CDR1 LGHNA, CDR2 YSLEER. This chain's CDR3 is CASSPSGRANYGYTF.

V gene TRBV6-5 combines with J gene TRBJ2-3; without DNA, the TCRdb call of TRBD2 cannot be checked. The CDR3 is 18 amino acids. CDR1 and CDR2 (germline): MNHEY, SVGAGI. The CDR3 sequence: CASSWTPPSGGFTDTQYF.

The J gene is TRBJ2-7, the V gene TRBV3-1. Germline V gene sequence: CDR1 LGHDT, CDR2 YNNKEL (reference sequence). The CDR3 sequence is 13 residues long. The CDR3 is CASSQAQAYEQYF.

The chain recombines TRBV2 with TRBJ1-2; as DNA is missing, the TRBD1 call by TCRdb cannot be tested. Per the germline V gene, CDR1 is SNHLY and CDR2 is FYNNEI. The CDR3 extends over 14 amino acids. The CDR3 here is CASSEQLWDKGVTF.

The chain joins TRBV11-2 to TRBJ2-7; no DNA is available, so the TRBD2 call from TCRdb remains unchecked. The CDR3 runs 13 residues. Germline assignment: CDR1 SGHAT and CDR2 FQNNGV. CDR3 protein: CASSFGSTYEQYF.